The entry that follows covers one T cell receptor (beta chain) sequence. Its antigen is as yet unknown. The sample is drawn from a study of OX40 agonist ivuxolimab in advanced cancers. Broader study findings: On average, CD8+ T cells had more expanded clones than CD4+.

Sequencing used immunoSEQ multiplex PCR; TCRdb keeps in-frame clones, though not all of them. The table includes about 52,000 clones, roughly nine tenths detected once. Patients with autoimmune history or systemic immunosuppression were excluded. The trim removed 5 bases at V and 6 bases at J, leaving 7 bases unmatched. Germline CDR1 MNHEY, CDR2 SVGAGI. The CDR3 is 15 amino acids. This chain connects TRBV6-5 to TRBJ1-2, with 12 bases aligning to TRBD1. Specimen: CD4+ or CD8+ T cells sorted from blood, collected in a trial of the OX40 agonist ivuxolimab. This sequence originates from an adult with an advanced solid tumor such as melanoma, head and neck, liver or kidney cancer. CDR3 loop: CASSPDRDRGHGYTF. The CDR3 DNA follows: TGTGCCAGCAGTCCGGACCGGGACAGGGGGCATGGCTACACCTTC.